This T cell receptor beta chain was sequenced for a study of cytotoxic CD8 clonotypes in ibrutinib-treated CLL. Study-wide background: The patient breakdown showed fewer than 12 relapsed/refractory and around 16 treatment-naive cases, with about 17 IGHV unmutated.

CDR3 size: 15 residues. The ends were cut back, 4 bases at V and 1 base at J, with 12 bases in the middle. CDR1 and CDR2 from the germline V gene are MDHEN and SYDVKM. Assay: immunoSEQ multiplex PCR; the TCRdb copy retains only in-frame clones and omits some. The sample carries approximately 330,000 clones, about 77% recorded once. The chain recombines TRBV28 with TRBJ2-3; D might be TRBD2 (5 bases). The specimen was PBMCs, collected before ibrutinib treatment. This clonotype was obtained from a human donor with chronic lymphocytic leukemia. The CDR3 DNA follows: TGTGCCAGCAGTTATGTTGGAGCGGGCACAGATACGCAGTATTTT. Translation gives CASSYVGAGTDTQYF.